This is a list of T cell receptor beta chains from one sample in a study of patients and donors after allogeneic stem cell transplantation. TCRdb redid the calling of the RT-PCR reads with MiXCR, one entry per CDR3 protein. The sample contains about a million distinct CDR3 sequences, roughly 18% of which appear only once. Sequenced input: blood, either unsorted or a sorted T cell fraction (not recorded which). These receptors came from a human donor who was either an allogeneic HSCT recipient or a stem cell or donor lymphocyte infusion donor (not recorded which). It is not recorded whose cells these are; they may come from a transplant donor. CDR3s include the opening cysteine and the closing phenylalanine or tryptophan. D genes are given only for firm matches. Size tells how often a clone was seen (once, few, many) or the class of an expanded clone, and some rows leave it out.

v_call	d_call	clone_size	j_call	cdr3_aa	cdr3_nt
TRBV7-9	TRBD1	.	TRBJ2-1	CASSIRPTGQGVNEQFF	TGTGCCAGCAGTATAAGGCCCACGGGACAGGGGGTCAATGAGCAGTTCTTC
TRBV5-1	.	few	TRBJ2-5	CASTPRPRDDETQYF	TGCGCCAGCACCCCCCGCCCGCGGGACGACGAGACCCAGTACTTC
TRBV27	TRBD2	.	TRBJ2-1	CASGWMRREGNEQFF	TGTGCCAGCGGTTGGATGCGGCGGGAGGGCAATGAGCAGTTCTTC
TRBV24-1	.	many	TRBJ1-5	CATSGTGGNQPQHF	TGTGCCACCAGCGGGACGGGGGGCAATCAGCCCCAGCATTTT
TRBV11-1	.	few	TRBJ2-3	CASSLGVRGGPTDRIRTDTQYF	TGTGCCAGCAGCTTAGGTGTCAGGGGGGGACCCACGGATCGGATACGGACAGATACGCAGTATTTT
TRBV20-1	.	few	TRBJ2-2	CSASQGEVAGELFF	TGCAGTGCTAGTCAGGGTGAGGTGGCCGGGGAGCTGTTTTTT
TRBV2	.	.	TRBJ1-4	CASNQGDTTNEKLFF	TGTGCCAGCAATCAGGGAGATACAACTAATGAAAAACTGTTTTTT
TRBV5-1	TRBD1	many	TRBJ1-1	CASSVNRGRNTEAFF	TGCGCCAGCAGCGTTAACAGGGGACGAAACACTGAAGCTTTCTTT
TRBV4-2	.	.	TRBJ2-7	CASSQGGQTYEQYF	TGTGCCAGCAGCCAAGGCGGACAGACCTACGAGCAGTACTTC
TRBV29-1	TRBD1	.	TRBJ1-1	CSVGFAGGSEAFF	TGCAGCGTTGGATTCGCAGGGGGCTCTGAAGCTTTCTTT
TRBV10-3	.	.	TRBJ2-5	CATSTQETQYF	TGTGCCACCAGTACCCAAGAGACCCAGTACTTC
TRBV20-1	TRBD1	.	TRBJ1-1	CSATPGQGSLTEAFF	TGCAGTGCTACTCCGGGACAGGGGTCTCTCACTGAAGCTTTCTTT